This record covers a single T cell receptor (beta chain). These data belong to a study of control samples from healthy donors and cancer patients. TCRdb's table, derived via immunoSEQ multiplex PCR, lists solely in-frame clones and lacks some. The table lists 150,000 or so clones, roughly 90% of them singletons, with 2% to 3% in the top ten. This TCR came from a man aged 35-49 years in good health. Sequenced: blood.

CDR3 nucleotides: TGTGCCAGCAGTTACTCAGGCGGGCCGGGAGATACGCAGTATTTT. Protein product: CASSYSGGPGDTQYF. The gene calls are TRBV6-2 or TRBV6-3 and TRBJ2-3; possibly TRBD2 for D (5 bases). Looked up from germline, CDR1 is MNHEY and CDR2 is SVGEGT. This CDR3 comprises 15 residues. V was shortened by 0 bases and J by 5 bases, with 12 bases between the two germline ends.